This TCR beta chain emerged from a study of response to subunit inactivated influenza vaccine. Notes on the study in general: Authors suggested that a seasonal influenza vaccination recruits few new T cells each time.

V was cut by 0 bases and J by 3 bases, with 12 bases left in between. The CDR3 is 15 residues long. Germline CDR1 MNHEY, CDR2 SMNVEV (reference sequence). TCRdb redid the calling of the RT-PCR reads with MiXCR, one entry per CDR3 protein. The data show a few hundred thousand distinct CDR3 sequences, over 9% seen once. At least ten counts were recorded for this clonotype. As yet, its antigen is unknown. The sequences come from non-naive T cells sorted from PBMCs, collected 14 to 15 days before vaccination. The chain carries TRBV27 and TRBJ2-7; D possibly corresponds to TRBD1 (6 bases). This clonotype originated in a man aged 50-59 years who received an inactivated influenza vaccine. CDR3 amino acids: CASSLSGGHFYEQYF. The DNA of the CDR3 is TGTGCCAGCAGTTTATCAGGGGGACACTTCTACGAGCAGTACTTC.